Each of the 6 T cell receptor beta chains below was sequenced from the same sample in a study of blood T cell repertoires in COVID-19. The method was immunoSEQ multiplex PCR; TCRdb's version includes in-frame clones alone and lacks a portion of them. The sample lists around 250,000 clones; around 90% were seen once. The sequencing sample was made of peripheral blood. The receptors come from a woman in her thirties or forties who had recovered from COVID-19.

This chain joins TRBV7-2 and TRBJ1-5, with 7 bases aligning to TRBD1. Trimming cost V 6 bases and J 2 bases; bases outside gene matches: 7. The CDR3 spans 15 residues. Germline CDR1 and CDR2: SGHTA and FQGNSA. DNA of the CDR3: TGTGCCAGCAGGCCTAGGGGGCCCGGCAATCAGCCCCAGCATTTT. It translates to CASRPRGPGNQPQHF.

The chain is built from TRBV11-1 and TRBJ2-1; 8 bases align to TRBD2. Germline V gives CDR1 SGHAT, CDR2 FQDESV (reference sequence). V shed 5 bases, J shed 9 bases, and the junction held 6 bases outside the gene matches. The CDR3 has 13 amino acids. DNA of the CDR3: TGTGCCAGCAGCCGACCAGCGGGAGTTGAGCAGTTCTTC. Protein product: CASSRPAGVEQFF. Full variable domain (outside the CDR3, taken from reference TRBV11-1 and TRBJ2-1): EAEVAQSPRYKITEKSQAVAFWCDPISGHATLYWYRQILGQGPELLVQFQDESVVDDSQLPKDRFSAERLKGVDSTLKIQPAELGDSAMYLCASSRPAGVEQFFGPGTRLTVL.

V usage is TRBV30 and J usage is TRBJ2-2; 12 bases are shared with TRBD2. From germline, CDR1 is GTSNPN and CDR2 SVGIG (reference sequence). The CDR3 runs to 17 residues. J gave up 7 bases and V 0 bases, and 9 bases lay outside the gene matches. The CDR3 protein is CAWSVVRLAGGIGELFF. The DNA of the CDR3 is TGTGCCTGGAGTGTAGTTCGTCTAGCGGGAGGGATCGGGGAGCTGTTTTTT.

This sequence joins TRBV28 and TRBJ2-5; 10 nucleotides match TRBD1. J lost 4 bases, V lost 6 bases, and 11 bases had no gene match. There are 16 residues in the CDR3. Germline V gene data show CDR1 as MDHEN and CDR2 as SYDVKM. Written as DNA, the CDR3 is TGTGCCAGCAGGTACTCGGGACAGGGGCGTAGAGAGACCCAGTACTTC. Translating it yields CASRYSGQGRRETQYF.

This chain links TRBV18 with TRBJ1-6; 11 bases match TRBD1. CDR3 length: 16 residues. Germline V CDR1 and CDR2: KGHSH, LQKENI. Trimming took 2 bases from V and 7 from J; bases not matched to a gene: 4. The DNA for the CDR3 is TGTGCCAGCTCACCAGGGACAGGGGGTACCAATTCACCCCTCCACTTT. Translated: CASSPGTGGTNSPLHF.

The chain carries TRBV5-6 and TRBJ1-1; D is ambiguous. Trimming took off 1 base at V and 0 bases at J, with 7 bases between the two ends. The CDR3 contains 14 residues. Germline V gene sequence: CDR1 SGHDT, CDR2 YYEEEE. The CDR3 loop is CASSLRLVNTEAFF. The CDR3 region has the DNA TGTGCCAGCAGCTTGCGACTGGTGAACACTGAAGCTTTCTTT.